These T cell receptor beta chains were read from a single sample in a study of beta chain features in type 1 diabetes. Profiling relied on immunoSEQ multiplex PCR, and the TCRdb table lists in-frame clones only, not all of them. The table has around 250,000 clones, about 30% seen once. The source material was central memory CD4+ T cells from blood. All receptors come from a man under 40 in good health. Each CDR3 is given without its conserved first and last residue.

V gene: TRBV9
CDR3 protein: ASSAEQETDTQY

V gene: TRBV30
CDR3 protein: AWKASGPEQF

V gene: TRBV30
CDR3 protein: AWRGQAIHEKLF

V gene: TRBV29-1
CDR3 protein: SGLIRDTEAF

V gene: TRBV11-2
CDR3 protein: ASSLGGSSYEQY

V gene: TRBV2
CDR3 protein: ASRASPGTSGRGLVGEQF

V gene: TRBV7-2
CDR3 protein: ASRLDGTGQF

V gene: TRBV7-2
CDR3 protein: ASSTKIWAGEQF

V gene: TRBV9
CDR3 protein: ASSSRDSGVDGYT

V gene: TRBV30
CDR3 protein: AWSVQGVRAGELF

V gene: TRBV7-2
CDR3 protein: ATMTQGHRAF

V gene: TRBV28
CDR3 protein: ASSFLSYEQY

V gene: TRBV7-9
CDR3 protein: ASSRGDEQF

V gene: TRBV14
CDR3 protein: ASSQAPKGYIQY

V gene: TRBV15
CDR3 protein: ATRGGSHTSTDTQY

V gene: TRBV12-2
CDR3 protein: ASRLGRDRKSTDTQY

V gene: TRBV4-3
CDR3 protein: ASSQGTGPSYEQY

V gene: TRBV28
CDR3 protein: ASSPTSGVSYNEQF

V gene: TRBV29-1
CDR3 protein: SVLRGWRDEQY

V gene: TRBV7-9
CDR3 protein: ASSAQGESPLH

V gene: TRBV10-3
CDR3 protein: AISAQDRANYGYT

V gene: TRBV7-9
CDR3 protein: ASSLTGGKADTQY

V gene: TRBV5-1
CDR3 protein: ASSPSSGASAEEQF

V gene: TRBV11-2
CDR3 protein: ASSLDLYGLAGPDTQY

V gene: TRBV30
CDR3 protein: AWSGRTSGWGYEQF

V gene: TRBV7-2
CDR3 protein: ASSSRYTGQTQETQY

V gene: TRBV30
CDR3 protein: AWSARVEQY

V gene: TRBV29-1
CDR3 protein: SVGRDEQF